A selection of T cell receptor beta chains follows, all from one sample in a study of cytomegalovirus exposure and HLA in healthy donors. The repertoire was sequenced with immunoSEQ multiplex PCR; TCRdb's copy has only in-frame clones and lacks some. Here the sample spans 160,000 or so clones, over 70% being singletons. The sequencing input was PBMCs. The receptors here all came from a man aged 50-59 years in good health and CMV-seropositive. Each CDR3 is given with its conserved first and last residue. D genes are given only for firm matches. Expanded clones get a size class; other rows say once, few or many, or leave the size out.

CDR3 protein	CDR3 DNA	J gene	clone size	V gene	D gene
CASSSGGEIKQKQFF	TGCGCCAGCAGCTCGGGAGGGGAAATAAAGCAAAAGCAGTTCTTC	TRBJ2-1	.	TRBV5-1	TRBD2
CASTLDRGLEAFF	TGTGCCAGCACCTTAGACAGGGGGCTTGAAGCTTTCTTT	TRBJ1-1	.	TRBV28	TRBD1
CASRPGTTQNTGELFF	TGCGCCAGCAGACCCGGGACTACCCAGAATACCGGGGAGCTGTTTTTT	TRBJ2-2	.	TRBV5-1	TRBD2
CASSLMRDQETQYF	TGTGCTAGCAGCTTAATGCGGGACCAAGAGACCCAGTACTTC	TRBJ2-5	.	TRBV7-7	.
CASSQEGERGKLFF	TGTGCCAGCAGCCAAGAAGGCGAACGCGGGAAACTGTTTTTT	TRBJ1-4	.	TRBV14	.
CASVLAGLEHGYTF	TGTGCCAGCGTCTTGGCAGGGTTGGAACACGGCTACACCTTC	TRBJ1-2	few	TRBV2	.
CASSLRTGSGNEQFF	TGCGCCAGCAGCTTACGGACAGGGTCCGGCAATGAGCAGTTCTTC	TRBJ2-1	.	TRBV5-1	TRBD1
CASSHSGNEQFF	TGTGCCAGCAGCCATTCGGGGAATGAGCAGTTCTTC	TRBJ2-1	.	TRBV4-2	.
CASSLSAVGGPTGELFF	TGTGCCAGCAGTTTATCGGCAGTGGGAGGGCCGACCGGGGAGCTGTTTTTT	TRBJ2-2	.	TRBV27	TRBD2
CASSIGLALSSYNEQFF	TGTGCCAGTAGTATAGGACTAGCCCTAAGCTCCTACAATGAGCAGTTCTTC	TRBJ2-1	.	TRBV19	TRBD2
CASSNGLAGVFTGELFF	TGCGCCAGCAGCAACGGACTAGCGGGAGTTTTCACCGGGGAGCTGTTTTTT	TRBJ2-2	.	TRBV5-1	TRBD2
CASSSRLAGGTSSYEQYF	TGTGCCAGCAGCTCCCGACTAGCGGGAGGTACTAGCTCCTACGAGCAGTACTTC	TRBJ2-7	.	TRBV11-2	TRBD2
CASSEGQGVSGANVLTF	TGTGCCAGCAGTGAAGGACAGGGTGTCTCTGGGGCCAACGTCCTGACTTTC	TRBJ2-6	.	TRBV25-1	TRBD1
CASSEALRGNQPQHF	TGTGCCAGCAGTGAAGCGCTTCGGGGAAATCAGCCCCAGCATTTT	TRBJ1-5	.	TRBV2	.
CASSPRGQRGLNTEAFF	TGCGCCAGCAGCCCCCGAGGACAGAGGGGACTGAACACTGAAGCTTTCTTT	TRBJ1-1	.	TRBV4-1	.
CASSAPGQGNLETQYF	TGTGCCAGCAGCGCGCCGGGACAGGGGAATTTAGAGACCCAGTACTTC	TRBJ2-5	.	TRBV9	TRBD1
CASIKRKLAGEREQYF	TGTGCCAGCATCAAAAGAAAGCTAGCGGGAGAGCGCGAGCAGTACTTC	TRBJ2-7	.	TRBV6-6	TRBD2
CASSLLPRDNEQYF	TGCGCCAGCAGCTTACTACCCCGGGACAACGAGCAGTACTTC	TRBJ2-7	.	TRBV5-1	.
CATSRAQGRRNTIYF	TGTGCCACCAGCAGAGCACAGGGGCGCAGAAACACCATATATTTT	TRBJ1-3	once	TRBV15	TRBD1
CASRLRTAQETQYF	TGCGCCAGCAGACTAAGGACAGCCCAAGAGACCCAGTACTTC	TRBJ2-5	.	TRBV5-1	.
CASSLGAWDGGIETQYF	TGTGCTAGCAGCTTAGGAGCATGGGACGGGGGGATAGAGACCCAGTACTTC	TRBJ2-5	.	TRBV7-7	TRBD2
CASSGASGVADTQYF	TGTGCCAGCAGTGGGGCTAGCGGTGTGGCAGATACGCAGTATTTT	TRBJ2-3	.	TRBV2	TRBD2
CASSPRGGNTEAFF	TGCGCCAGCAGCCCCAGGGGCGGGAACACTGAAGCTTTCTTT	TRBJ1-1	.	TRBV5-1	.
CASSQGSANYGYTF	TGCGCCAGCAGCCAAGGGTCAGCTAACTATGGCTACACCTTC	TRBJ1-2	.	TRBV4-3	.
CASSLTPGQGFTGELFF	TGTGCCAGCAGCCTTACTCCGGGACAGGGTTTCACCGGGGAGCTGTTTTTT	TRBJ2-2	.	TRBV21-1	.